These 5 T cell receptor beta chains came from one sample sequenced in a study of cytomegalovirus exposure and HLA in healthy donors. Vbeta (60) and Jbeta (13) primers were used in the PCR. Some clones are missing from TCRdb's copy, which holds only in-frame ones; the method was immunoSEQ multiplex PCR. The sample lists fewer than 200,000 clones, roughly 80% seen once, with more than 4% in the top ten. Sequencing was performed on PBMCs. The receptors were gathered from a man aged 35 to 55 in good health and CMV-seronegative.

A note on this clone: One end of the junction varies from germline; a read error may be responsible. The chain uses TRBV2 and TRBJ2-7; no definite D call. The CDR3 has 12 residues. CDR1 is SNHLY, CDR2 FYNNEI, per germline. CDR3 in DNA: TGTGCCAGCAGACCAGGAACCTACGGGCAGTACTTC. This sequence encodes CASRPGTYGQYF. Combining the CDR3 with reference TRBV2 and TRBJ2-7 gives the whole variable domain EPEVTQTPSHQVTQMGQEVILRCVPISNHLYFYWYRQILGQKVEFLVSFYNNEISEKSEIFDDQFSVERPDGSNFTLKIRSTKLEDSAMYFCASRPGTYGQYFGPGTRLTVT.

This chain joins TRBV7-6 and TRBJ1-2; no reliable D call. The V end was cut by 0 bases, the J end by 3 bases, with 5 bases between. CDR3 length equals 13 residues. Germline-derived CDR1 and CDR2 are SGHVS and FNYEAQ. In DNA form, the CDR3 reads TGTGCCAGCAGCTTAGCGGCGGACTATGGCTACACCTTC. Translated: CASSLAADYGYTF.

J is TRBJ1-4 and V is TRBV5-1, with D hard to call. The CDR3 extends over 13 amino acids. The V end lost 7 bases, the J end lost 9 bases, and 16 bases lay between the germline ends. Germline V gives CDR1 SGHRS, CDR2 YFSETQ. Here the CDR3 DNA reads TGCGCCAGCTCTCCAGAAGGAGTGCAAAAACTGTTTTTT. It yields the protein CASSPEGVQKLFF.

CDR3: CASGTQGNTEAFF. As DNA, the CDR3 is TGTGCCAGCGGAACACAGGGGAACACTGAAGCTTTCTTT. V is TRBV6-1 and J is TRBJ1-1; possibly TRBD1 for D (6 bases). The CDR3 runs to 13 residues. V was shortened by 8 bases and J by 1 base, with 11 bases between the two germline ends. Germline assignment: CDR1 MNHNS and CDR2 SASEGT.

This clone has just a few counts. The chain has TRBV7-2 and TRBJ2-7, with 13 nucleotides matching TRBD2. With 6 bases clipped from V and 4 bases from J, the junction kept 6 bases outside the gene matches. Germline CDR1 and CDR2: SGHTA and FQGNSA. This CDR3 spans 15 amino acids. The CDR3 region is CASRRLAGGQYEQYF. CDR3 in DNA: TGTGCCAGCAGGAGACTAGCGGGGGGCCAGTACGAGCAGTACTTC.